This is a list of T cell receptor beta chains from one sample in a study of shared clonotypes between healthy human individuals. TCRdb's copy holds only in-frame clones and misses some; the assay was immunoSEQ multiplex PCR. Here the sample spans about 820,000 clones, more than 85% being singletons. Sequencing used naive CD8+ T cells sorted from blood. The source is a man younger than 45 in good health. Both conserved end residues are part of each CDR3. D genes are given only for firm matches. Clone size is stated in some rows and not others, as once, few, many or a class when expanded.

v_call	d_call	j_call	clone_size	cdr3_nt	cdr3_aa
TRBV19	NA	TRBJ2-1	NA	TGTGCCAGTAGCTCGGAGGGGGCTGAGCAGTTCTTC	CASSSEGAEQFF
TRBV7-8	NA	TRBJ1-1	few	TGTGCCAGCAGCAATTACAGGGAAATGAACACTGAAGCTTTCTTT	CASSNYREMNTEAFF
TRBV27	TRBD1	TRBJ1-3	NA	TGTGCCAGCAGTAGGGGACAGGGGGCTGAAAACACCATATATTTT	CASSRGQGAENTIYF
TRBV7-8	TRBD1	TRBJ2-7	NA	TGTGCCAGCAGCTTGACGGGACAGGGGACCTACGAGCAGTACTTC	CASSLTGQGTYEQYF
TRBV10-3	NA	TRBJ1-1	NA	TGTGCCATCAGTGAAGGTGGACCAGCTTTCTTT	CAISEGGPAFF
TRBV7-8	NA	TRBJ2-2	NA	TGTGCCAGCAGCTTAGGCTGGGAGTTCGTCAACACCGGGGAGCTGTTTTTT	CASSLGWEFVNTGELFF
TRBV4-1	TRBD1	TRBJ2-7	NA	TGCGCCAGCAGCCAAGAGGGCCCCACAGGGGGCTACGAGCAGTACTTC	CASSQEGPTGGYEQYF
TRBV9	TRBD2	TRBJ2-5	NA	TGTGCCAGCAGCGCCCTTTTAGGTGGAGCGGGAGAGCCTCAGTACTTC	CASSALLGGAGEPQYF
TRBV4-1	NA	TRBJ1-2	NA	TGCGCCAGCAGCCAAGTGCCGGGGGTAGGCTATGGCTACACCTTC	CASSQVPGVGYGYTF
TRBV6-1	TRBD2	TRBJ2-1	NA	TGTGCCAGCAGTGACCTAGCGGACCACAATGAGCAGTTCTTC	CASSDLADHNEQFF
TRBV28	TRBD1	TRBJ2-7	NA	TGTGCCAGCAGTTCGGTGAGGGGGCACGAGCAGTACTTC	CASSSVRGHEQYF
TRBV7-2	TRBD2	TRBJ2-1	NA	TGTGCCAGCAGCTTAGGTCGGGGCGGGAGAGGCTCCTACAATGAGCAGTTCTTC	CASSLGRGGRGSYNEQFF
TRBV29-1	TRBD2	TRBJ2-2	NA	TGCAGCACCTCGACTAGCGGGACCGGGGAGCTGTTTTTT	CSTSTSGTGELFF
TRBV11-2	NA	TRBJ2-7	NA	TGTGCCAGCAGCCCATACTTAGGGGTTAGATTGGGGGACTACGAGCAGTACTTC	CASSPYLGVRLGDYEQYF
TRBV7-6	TRBD2	TRBJ2-3	NA	TGTGCCAGCAGCTTAGCTAGCGGGACCACAGATACGCAGTATTTT	CASSLASGTTDTQYF
TRBV28	TRBD2	TRBJ2-7	NA	TGTGCCAGCAGGGCCCCCCGGAATAGCGGGATGGACGAGCAGTACTTC	CASRAPRNSGMDEQYF
TRBV19	TRBD1	TRBJ2-2	NA	TGTGCCAGTATAAACAGGGGGAACACCGGGGAGCTGTTTTTT	CASINRGNTGELFF
TRBV27	NA	TRBJ2-7	NA	TGTGCCAGCAGTTTTCAAAGGGCCTACGAGCAGTACTTC	CASSFQRAYEQYF
TRBV4-1	NA	TRBJ1-1	NA	TGCGCCAGCAGCCAGGAAACGGCGATGAACACTGAAGCTTTCTTT	CASSQETAMNTEAFF
TRBV11-2	NA	TRBJ1-1	NA	TGTGCCAGCAGCCCTCGGGGGGCGCAGGGCACTGAAGCTTTCTTT	CASSPRGAQGTEAFF
TRBV28	NA	TRBJ2-7	NA	TGTGCCAGCACGGAAACAGGGTCCTACGAGCAGTACTTC	CASTETGSYEQYF
TRBV30	NA	TRBJ1-1	NA	TGTGCCTGGAGTGAGGTGAAAAACACCCTGAACACTGAAGCTTTCTTT	CAWSEVKNTLNTEAFF
TRBV29-1	TRBD2	TRBJ2-2	NA	TGCAGCGTTGAAATTGGGCTAGCGGGAACCACCGGGGAGCTGTTTTTT	CSVEIGLAGTTGELFF
TRBV10-3	NA	TRBJ2-7	NA	TGTGCCATCAGTGAGAATGGTGGAGAGCAGTACTTC	CAISENGGEQYF
TRBV19	TRBD1	TRBJ2-1	NA	TGTGCCAGTAGTTACCGACAGGGAAATGAGCAGTTCTTC	CASSYRQGNEQFF
TRBV25-1	NA	TRBJ2-1	NA	TGTGCCAGCACTGTTAGTAGCGGAGACAATGAGCAGTTCTTC	CASTVSSGDNEQFF
TRBV27	NA	TRBJ2-7	NA	TGTGCCAGCAGTTTAGCGGGACCAGCGTACGAGCAGTACTTC	CASSLAGPAYEQYF
TRBV28	NA	TRBJ2-7	NA	TGTGCCAGCAGTCCTGTTGGGGTCGTGGGCGAGCAGTACTTC	CASSPVGVVGEQYF
TRBV21-1	NA	TRBJ2-7	once	TGTGCCAGCAGCAAAGGACGGCACAGCTCCTACGAGCAGTACTTC	CASSKGRHSSYEQYF
TRBV5-1	TRBD2	TRBJ2-3	NA	TGCGCCAGCAGCGTCCCCGGGACTAGCGGGAGCCAGGGCACAGATACGCAGTATTTT	CASSVPGTSGSQGTDTQYF
TRBV10-1	NA	TRBJ2-7	NA	TGCGCCAGCAGTGAGAAAAACTCCTACGAGCAGTACTTC	CASSEKNSYEQYF
TRBV2	TRBD2	TRBJ2-4	NA	TGTGCCAGCAGTGGACTAGCGGAGACAAAGAGGTTCGAAAACATTCAGTACTTC	CASSGLAETKRFENIQYF
TRBV2	NA	TRBJ2-7	NA	TGTGCCAGCACCGGACACTATGGGTCCTACGAGCAGTACTTC	CASTGHYGSYEQYF
TRBV14	NA	TRBJ2-7	NA	TGTGCCAGCAGCCAAGACCAGGGCTCCTACGAGCAGTACTTC	CASSQDQGSYEQYF
TRBV4-1	NA	TRBJ1-4	once	TGCGCCAGCAGCCCCCCAGGGTGGGAAAAACTGTTTTTT	CASSPPGWEKLFF
TRBV11-2	TRBD1	TRBJ2-4	NA	TGTGCCAGCAGCCGGGACAGGGGGCAAACCAAAAACATTCAGTACTTC	CASSRDRGQTKNIQYF
TRBV7-9	NA	TRBJ1-1	NA	TGTGCCAGCAGCCGGTCTGGGACTGAAGCTTTCTTT	CASSRSGTEAFF
TRBV4-1	NA	TRBJ2-1	few	TGCGCCAGCAGCCAAGTACTGGGATCCTACAATGAGCAGTTCTTC	CASSQVLGSYNEQFF
TRBV6-5	NA	TRBJ1-2	NA	TGTGCCAGCAGGACGGGGAACTATGGCTACACCTTC	CASRTGNYGYTF
TRBV9	NA	TRBJ2-1	NA	TGTGCCAGCAGCGTAAGCGATGAGCAGTTCTTC	CASSVSDEQFF
TRBV29-1	NA	TRBJ2-7	NA	TGCAGCGTTGAATCTAGCGACTACTCCTACGAGCAGTACTTC	CSVESSDYSYEQYF